Following are 28 T cell receptor beta chains from one sample sequenced in a study of a mutant IDH1 vaccine in newly diagnosed glioma. Clones were read by immunoSEQ multiplex PCR, and TCRdb kept only the in-frame ones, dropping some. Here the sample spans some 29,000 clones, more than 75% being singletons. Stated time point: week 35, safety follow-up. Each vaccine dose was 300 ug of mutant IDH1 20-mer peptide, with topical imiquimod. Antigens of these TCRs are unknown. The sequencing here drew on PBMCs, taken from a glioma patient whose treatment included an IDH1 peptide vaccine. These receptors all come from a man in his forties or fifties with glioma.

This clone has only a few counts. The chain is built from TRBV27 and TRBJ2-7; the match to TRBD2 covers 11 bases. The CDR3 runs to 14 residues. The germline gives CDR1 MNHEY, CDR2 SMNVEV (reference sequence). V lost 8 bases to trimming and J lost 6 bases; unmatched junction nucleotides: 9. CDR3 bases: TGTGCCAGCGGGTCGGGACTAGCGGCTCTCGAGCAGTACTTC. This gives the protein CASGSGLAALEQYF.

This chain uses TRBV19 with TRBJ1-1; 9 bases are a match to TRBD1. This CDR3 comprises 16 residues. Germline V gene lookup returns CDR1 LNHDA and CDR2 SQIVND (reference sequence). The ends lost 6 bases at V and 1 base at J; junction bases unmatched: 9. CDR3 protein: CASRGTGSTRNTEAFF. The CDR3 DNA follows: TGTGCCAGTAGGGGGACAGGGTCTACCAGGAACACTGAAGCTTTCTTT.

The chain is built from TRBV9 and TRBJ1-3; 7 nucleotides agree with TRBD1. This CDR3 spans 15 amino acids. From germline, CDR1 is SGDLS and CDR2 YYNGEE. With 3 bases clipped from V and 3 bases from J, the junction kept 6 bases outside the gene matches. The CDR3 loop is CASSEAGTDGNTIYF. The CDR3 bases are TGTGCCAGCAGCGAGGCAGGGACAGATGGAAACACCATATATTTT.

V gene TRBV4-1 combines with J gene TRBJ2-5; D unresolved. V lost 5 bases to trimming and J lost 5 bases, with 12 bases between them. The CDR3 consists of 13 residues. The germline CDR1 and CDR2 sequences are MGHRA and YSYEKL. CDR3 loop: CASSYVGSETQYF. The CDR3 nucleotides are TGCGCCAGCAGCTACGTCGGCTCGGAGACCCAGTACTTC.

This clone was observed once. The V call is TRBV4-3, the J call TRBJ1-1; no reliable D call. CDR1 LGHNA and CDR2 YSLEER come from the germline V gene. Trimming removed 4 bases from V and 4 bases from J, with 13 bases in between. This CDR3 region has 14 residues. Here the CDR3 DNA reads TGCGCCAGCAGCCTTGACCATTACTTCACTGAAGCTTTCTTT. It codes for CASSLDHYFTEAFF.

V usage is TRBV7-2 and J usage is TRBJ2-7; TRBD1 matches at 7 bases. The CDR3 extends over 13 amino acids. The junction had 4 bases not matched to a gene; V was cut back by 5 bases and J by 3 bases. Germline lookup yields CDR1 SGHTA and CDR2 FQGNSA. The CDR3 sequence is CASSPRTGYEQYF. Written as DNA, the CDR3 is TGTGCCAGCAGCCCGAGGACAGGCTACGAGCAGTACTTC.

The chain recombines TRBV28 with TRBJ1-5, with 10 bases aligning to TRBD1. This CDR3 is 19 amino acids long. CDR1 is MDHEN and CDR2 is SYDVKM in the germline V gene. Losses at the gene ends were 7 bases for V and 4 bases for J; bases not matched to a gene: 19. CDR3 region: CASTTSALGDRGQNQPQHF. The CDR3 DNA follows: TGTGCCAGCACCACAAGTGCCCTAGGGGACAGGGGACAAAATCAGCCCCAGCATTTT.

The chain uses TRBV18 and TRBJ1-1, with 9 bases fitting TRBD1. The CDR3 is 13 residues long. CDR1 and CDR2 from the germline V gene are KGHSH and LQKENI. After removal of 10 bases from V and 11 bases from J, the junction contained 14 bases not matched to a gene. CDR3 in DNA: TGTGCCACCGCGTTTAACGACAGGGGGGACGCTTTCTTT. Translating gives CATAFNDRGDAFF.

The chain's CDR3 is CASSQAGAAPPLEQYF. In DNA, the CDR3 is TGTGCCAGCAGCCAAGCTGGTGCCGCCCCCCCCCTCGAGCAGTACTTC. J is TRBJ2-7 and V is TRBV4-2; D not resolved. V lost 1 base to trimming and J lost 6 bases, with 19 bases between them. This CDR3 has 16 amino acids. The germline CDR1 and CDR2 sequences are LGHNA and YNFKEQ.

This clone appeared a single time. The chain carries TRBV27 and TRBJ1-2; D not certain. V was shortened by 2 bases and J by 4 bases, with 14 bases between the two germline ends. CDR1 and CDR2 from the germline V gene are MNHEY and SMNVEV (reference sequence). This CDR3 has 15 amino acids. CDR3 sequence (DNA): TGTGCCAGCAGTTTACTGGGGAATTCTCCCTATGGCTACACCTTC. This encodes CASSLLGNSPYGYTF.

The table lists this clone with a few counts. The V call is TRBV19, the J call TRBJ1-4; no clear D. V was cut by 5 bases and J by 15 bases, with 10 bases left in between. There are 10 residues in the CDR3. The germline V gene encodes CDR1 LNHDA and CDR2 SQIVND (reference sequence). The CDR3 sequence: CASSSSEMFF. DNA of the CDR3: TGTGCCAGTAGTTCAAGTGAAATGTTTTTT.

The chain recombines TRBV20-1 with TRBJ2-5; D gene ambiguous. This CDR3 comprises 11 residues. The ends were cut back, 5 bases at V and 1 base at J, with 5 bases in the middle. CDR1 is DFQATT, CDR2 SNEGSKA, per germline (reference sequence). DNA for the CDR3: TGCAGTGCTTCTCGCCAAGAGACCCAGTACTTC. This translates into CSASRQETQYF.

The CDR3 loop is CAWSAGYEKLFF. The CDR3 coding sequence is TGTGCCTGGAGTGCCGGATATGAAAAACTGTTTTTT. This rearrangement joins TRBV30 to TRBJ1-4; D unclear. Germline values: CDR1 GTSNPN, CDR2 SVGIG (reference sequence). There are 12 residues in the CDR3. V lost 1 base and J lost 6, with 6 bases in between.

This chain joins TRBV7-2 and TRBJ1-3, with D maybe TRBD1 (5 bases). The V gene lost 1 base and the J gene lost 4 bases, with 11 bases spanning the gap. The CDR3 runs to 15 residues. CDR1 SGHTA and CDR2 FQGNSA come from the germline V gene. The DNA of the CDR3 is TGTGCCAGCAGCTTAGATCAGGGCCGAGGAAACACCATATATTTT. This gives the protein CASSLDQGRGNTIYF.

The chain employs TRBV7-9 and TRBJ2-3; 8 bases are shared with TRBD1. CDR3 length: 14 residues. Germline CDR1 is SEHNR and CDR2 is FQNEAQ (reference sequence). Trimming removed 5 bases from V and 3 bases from J; junction bases left unmatched: 4. In nucleotides, the CDR3 is TGTGCCAGCAGCGGACAGGGCTGGACAGATACGCAGTATTTT. It is translated as CASSGQGWTDTQYF.

The chain couples TRBV5-4 to TRBJ2-3; 11 nucleotides align to TRBD2. In germline, CDR1 is SGHNT, CDR2 YYREEE (reference sequence). Trimming cost V 4 bases and J 1 base; bases outside gene matches: 5. This CDR3 contains 16 residues. The CDR3 DNA reads as TGTGCCAGCAGCCCCGGGACTAGCGGCCGCACAGATACGCAGTATTTT. This translates into CASSPGTSGRTDTQYF. The full variable domain, in which reference TRBV5-4 and TRBJ2-3 provide the parts outside the CDR3, is ETGVTQSPTHLIKTRGQQVTLRCSSQSGHNTVSWYQQALGQGPQFIFQYYREEENGRGNFPPRFSGLQFPNYSSELNVNALELDDSALYLCASSPGTSGRTDTQYFGPGTRLTVL.

The V gene is TRBV6-5, the J gene TRBJ1-2; 9 bases agree with TRBD1. This CDR3 region has 15 residues. With V trimmed by 6 bases and J by 9 bases, 14 bases remained unmatched. The V gene's germline CDR1 is MNHEY and CDR2 SVGAGI. This chain's CDR3 is CASSRLTGGESSYTF. CDR3 DNA: TGTGCCAGCAGCCGACTTACAGGGGGCGAATCTAGCTACACCTTC.

The CDR3 nucleotides read TGTGCCAGTAGTATAGTCGGGGTCCCTCAGCCCCAGCATTTT. It yields the protein CASSIVGVPQPQHF. This chain connects TRBV19 to TRBJ1-5, with D uncertain. CDR3 length: 14 residues. The V gene's germline CDR1 is LNHDA and CDR2 SQIVND (reference sequence). The V and J ends lost 1 base and 6 bases respectively, with 10 bases between them.

In its sample, this clone was seen a few times. The chain joins TRBV6-1 to TRBJ1-2; 10 nucleotides align to TRBD1. The CDR3 covers 14 residues. Germline loops: CDR1 MNHNS, CDR2 SASEGT. V shed 1 base, J shed 4 bases, and the junction held 0 bases outside the gene matches. DNA for the CDR3: TGTGCCAGCAGTGAAGGGACAGGGGGCTATGGCTACACCTTC. As protein: CASSEGTGGYGYTF.

In DNA form, the CDR3 reads TGCGCCAGCAGCTACTCGACTGGAACCTACGAGCAGTACTTC. It encodes CASSYSTGTYEQYF. This sequence joins TRBV5-1 and TRBJ2-7, with D uncertain. The length of the CDR3 is 14 residues. Germline values: CDR1 SGHRS, CDR2 YFSETQ. V shed 3 bases and J shed 2 bases, with 12 bases lying between them.

This chain links TRBV27 with TRBJ1-5; D is possibly TRBD1 (6 bases). CDR1 is MNHEY and CDR2 is SMNVEV in the germline V gene (reference sequence). Trimming shortened V by 0 bases and J by 2 bases, and 11 bases separated the two germline ends. This CDR3 has 16 residues. The DNA for the CDR3 is TGTGCCAGCAGTTTATCGTGGGCAGGGGGCAATCAGCCCCAGCATTTT. It encodes CASSLSWAGGNQPQHF.

This chain links TRBV4-2 with TRBJ2-3, with 7 bases fitting TRBD2. Germline CDR1 LGHNA, CDR2 YNFKEQ. This CDR3 contains 21 residues. J gave up 0 bases and V 0 bases, and 18 bases lay outside the gene matches. DNA for the CDR3: TGTGCCAGCAGCCAAGATTGGGCTAGCGGAGCCCTATCGTCTAGCACAGATACGCAGTATTTT. Its protein product is CASSQDWASGALSSSTDTQYF.

This chain joins TRBV7-6 and TRBJ1-5; no reliable D call. V shed 1 base and J shed 3 bases, with 4 bases lying between them. Germline CDR1 and CDR2: SGHVS and FNYEAQ. The CDR3 covers 13 residues. The CDR3 DNA follows: TGTGCCAGCAGCTTAGATAACAATCAGCCCCAGCATTTT. Translation: CASSLDNNQPQHF.

The V call is TRBV5-6, the J call TRBJ2-5, with D hard to call. Deletions cut 2 bases from V and 5 bases from J, with 13 bases between. Germline V gives CDR1 SGHDT, CDR2 YYEEEE. The CDR3 loop spans 14 amino acids. The CDR3 DNA sequence: TGTGCCAGCAGCTTACTCTTGGTGCGGGAGACCCAGTACTTC. It translates to CASSLLLVRETQYF.

This clone was counted between two and nine times. The chain combines TRBV28 with TRBJ1-1, with D tentatively TRBD1 (6 bases). Trimming stripped 5 bases from V and 4 bases from J, with 14 bases between. The CDR3 extends over 14 amino acids. The germline V gene encodes CDR1 MDHEN and CDR2 SYDVKM. CDR3 residues: CASSLRGGSTEAFF. In DNA, the CDR3 is TGTGCCAGCAGTCTCAGGGGCGGCAGCACTGAAGCTTTCTTT.

The chain joins TRBV6-5 to TRBJ2-7, with 10 bases identical to TRBD2. This CDR3 contains 15 residues. The V gene's germline CDR1 is MNHEY and CDR2 SVGAGI. J was trimmed by 1 base and V by 5 bases; bases with no gene match: 5. CDR3 in amino acids: CASSPPLAGSYEQYF. In nucleotides, the CDR3 is TGTGCCAGCAGTCCACCACTAGCGGGGTCCTACGAGCAGTACTTC.

This clone was picked up a small number of times. This chain links TRBV29-1 with TRBJ1-1; a weak D match, TRBD1 (6 bases). The CDR3 contains 15 residues. Germline values: CDR1 SQVTM, CDR2 ANQGSEA. V was clipped by 4 bases and J by 5 bases, with 20 bases between them. CDR3 DNA: TGCAGCGTTGGGGCAGACCTCGAGGGGGATACTGAAGCTTTCTTT. It is translated as CSVGADLEGDTEAFF. The full variable domain, in which reference TRBV29-1 and TRBJ1-1 provide the parts outside the CDR3, is SAVISQKPSRDICQRGTSLTIQCQVDSQVTMMFWYRQQPGQSLTLIATANQGSEATYESGFVIDKFPISRPNLTFSTLTVSNMSPEDSSIYLCSVGADLEGDTEAFFGQGTRLTVV.

The V call is TRBV7-9, the J call TRBJ1-1; the D is unclear. CDR3 length: 15 amino acids. CDR1 is SEHNR, CDR2 FQNEAQ, per germline (reference sequence). V shed 5 bases and J shed 0 bases, with 13 bases lying between them. The CDR3, as DNA: TGTGCCAGCAGCCCGTGGGGAGAAATGAACACTGAAGCTTTCTTT. This encodes CASSPWGEMNTEAFF.